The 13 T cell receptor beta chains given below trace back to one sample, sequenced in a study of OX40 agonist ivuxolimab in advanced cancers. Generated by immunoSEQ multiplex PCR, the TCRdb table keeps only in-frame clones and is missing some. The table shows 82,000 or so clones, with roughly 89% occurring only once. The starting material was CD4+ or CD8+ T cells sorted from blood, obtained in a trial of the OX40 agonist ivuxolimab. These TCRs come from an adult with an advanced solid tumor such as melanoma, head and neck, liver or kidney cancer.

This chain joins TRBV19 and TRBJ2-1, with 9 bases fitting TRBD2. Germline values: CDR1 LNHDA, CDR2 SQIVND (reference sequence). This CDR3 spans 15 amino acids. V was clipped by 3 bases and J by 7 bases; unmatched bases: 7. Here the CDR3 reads CASSISGGVGNEQFF. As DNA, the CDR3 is TGTGCCAGTAGTATTAGCGGGGGTGTGGGTAATGAGCAGTTCTTC.

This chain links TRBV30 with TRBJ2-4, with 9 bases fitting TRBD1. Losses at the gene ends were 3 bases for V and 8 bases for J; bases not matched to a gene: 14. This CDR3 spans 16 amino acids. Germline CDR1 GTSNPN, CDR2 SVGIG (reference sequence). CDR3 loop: CAWSLAGTGRADIQYF. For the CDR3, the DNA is TGTGCCTGGAGCCTAGCCGGGACAGGGAGGGCCGACATTCAGTACTTC.

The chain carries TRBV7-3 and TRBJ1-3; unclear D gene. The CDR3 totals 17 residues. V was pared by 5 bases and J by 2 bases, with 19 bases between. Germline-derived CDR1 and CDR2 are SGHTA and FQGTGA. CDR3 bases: TGTGCCAGCAGCCGCGAAGGGAGCATGAGGGCTGGAAACACCATATATTTT. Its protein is CASSREGSMRAGNTIYF.

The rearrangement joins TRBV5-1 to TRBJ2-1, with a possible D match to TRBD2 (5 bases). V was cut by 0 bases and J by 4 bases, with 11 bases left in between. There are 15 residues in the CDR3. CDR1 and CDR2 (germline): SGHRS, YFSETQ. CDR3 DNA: TGCGCCAGCAGCTTGGTGTCCGGCGGGTACAATGAGCAGTTCTTC. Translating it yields CASSLVSGGYNEQFF.

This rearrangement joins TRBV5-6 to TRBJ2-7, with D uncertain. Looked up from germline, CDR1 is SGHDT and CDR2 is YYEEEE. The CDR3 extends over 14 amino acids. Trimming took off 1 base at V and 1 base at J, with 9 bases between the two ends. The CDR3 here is CASSLFQNSYEQYF. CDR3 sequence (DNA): TGTGCCAGCAGCTTGTTTCAGAATTCCTACGAGCAGTACTTC.

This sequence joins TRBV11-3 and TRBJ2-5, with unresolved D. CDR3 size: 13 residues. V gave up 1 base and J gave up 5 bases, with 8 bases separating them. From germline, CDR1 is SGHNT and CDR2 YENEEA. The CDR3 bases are TGTGCCAGCAGCTTAGGATGGTCGGAGACCCAGTACTTC. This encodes CASSLGWSETQYF. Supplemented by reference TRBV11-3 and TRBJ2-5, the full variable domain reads EAGVVQSPRYKIIEKKQPVAFWCNPISGHNTLYWYLQNLGQGPELLIRYENEEAVDDSQLPKDRFSAERLKGVDSTLKIQPAELGDSAVYLCASSLGWSETQYFGPGTRLLVL.

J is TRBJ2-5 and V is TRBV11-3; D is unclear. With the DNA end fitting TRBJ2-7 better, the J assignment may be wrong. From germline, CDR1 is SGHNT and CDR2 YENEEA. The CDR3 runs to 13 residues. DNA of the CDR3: TGTGCCAGCAGCTTAGTCGGTACCCACGAGCAGTACTTC. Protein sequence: CASSLVGTHEQYF.

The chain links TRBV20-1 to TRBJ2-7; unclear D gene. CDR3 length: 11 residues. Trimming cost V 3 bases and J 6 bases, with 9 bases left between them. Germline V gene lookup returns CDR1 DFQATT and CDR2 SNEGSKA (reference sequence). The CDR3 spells CSASFVSEQYF. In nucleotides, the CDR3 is TGCAGTGCTAGTTTCGTCAGCGAGCAGTACTTC.

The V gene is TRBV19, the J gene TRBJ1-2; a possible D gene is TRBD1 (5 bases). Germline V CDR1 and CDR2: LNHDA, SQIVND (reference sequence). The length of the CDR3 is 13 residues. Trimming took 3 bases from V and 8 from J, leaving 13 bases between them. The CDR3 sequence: CASSIGGARGYTF. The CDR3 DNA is TGTGCCAGTAGTATCGGAGGGGCGCGGGGCTACACCTTC.

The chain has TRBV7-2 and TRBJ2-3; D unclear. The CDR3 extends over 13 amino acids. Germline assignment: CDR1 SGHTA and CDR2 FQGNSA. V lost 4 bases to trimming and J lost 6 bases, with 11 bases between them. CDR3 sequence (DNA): TGTGCCAGCAGCTCCTTTCGCTCGGATACGCAGTATTTT. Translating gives CASSSFRSDTQYF.

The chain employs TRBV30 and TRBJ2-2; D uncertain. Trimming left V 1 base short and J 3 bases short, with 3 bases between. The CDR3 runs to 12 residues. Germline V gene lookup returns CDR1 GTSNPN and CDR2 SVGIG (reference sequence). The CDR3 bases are TGTGCCTGGAGTGGCGACACCGGGGAGCTGTTTTTT. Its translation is CAWSGDTGELFF.

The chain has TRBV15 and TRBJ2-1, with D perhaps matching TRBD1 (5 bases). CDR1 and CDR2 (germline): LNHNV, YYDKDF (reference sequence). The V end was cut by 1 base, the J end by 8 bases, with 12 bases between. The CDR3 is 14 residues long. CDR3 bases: TGTGCCACCAGCAGAGTAGGCCAGGGCTATGAGCAGTTCTTC. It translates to CATSRVGQGYEQFF. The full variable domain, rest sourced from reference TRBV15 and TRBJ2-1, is DAMVIQNPRYQVTQFGKPVTLSCSQTLNHNVMYWYQQKSSQAPKLLFHYYDKDFNNEADTPDNFQSRRPNTSFCFLDIRSPGLGDTAMYLCATSRVGQGYEQFFGPGTRLTVL.

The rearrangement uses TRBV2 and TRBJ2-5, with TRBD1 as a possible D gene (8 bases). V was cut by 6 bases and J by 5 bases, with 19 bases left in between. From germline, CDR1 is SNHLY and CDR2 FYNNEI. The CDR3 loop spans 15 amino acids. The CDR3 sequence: CASRVSGTGGETQYF. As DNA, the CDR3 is TGTGCCAGCAGAGTGAGCGGGACAGGAGGGGAGACCCAGTACTTC. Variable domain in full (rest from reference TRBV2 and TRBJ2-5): EPEVTQTPSHQVTQMGQEVILRCVPISNHLYFYWYRQILGQKVEFLVSFYNNEISEKSEIFDDQFSVERPDGSNFTLKIRSTKLEDSAMYFCASRVSGTGGETQYFGPGTRLLVL.